Included here is one TCR beta chain sequence, with context. These data come from a study of blood T cell repertoires in COVID-19. Overall study: The United States, Italy and Spain supplied acute and convalescent COVID-19 samples. Sample material is recorded as cDNA or gDNA derived from T cells, B-cell-depleted T cells, or PBMCs.

Authors' methods: The assay estimated nucleated cells by amplifying reference gene primers. Profiled with immunoSEQ multiplex PCR; TCRdb holds only in-frame clones, not every one. V and J calls plus clone size are reproduced from that table; the DNA served to infer D and trimming. The table records about 80,000 clones, less than 90% of them present only once. This clonotype was sampled from a man aged 45-65 years with acute or convalescent COVID-19. The sequenced sample consisted of peripheral blood.

The DNA of the CDR3 is TGTGCCAGCAGTACTGGACAGTCCTACGAGCAGTACTTC. Its protein is CASSTGQSYEQYF. This chain uses TRBV9 with TRBJ2-7, with a weak D call TRBD1 (6 bases). The V end lost 5 bases, the J end lost 1 base, and 10 bases lay between the germline ends. The CDR3 covers 13 residues. Germline V CDR1 and CDR2: SGDLS, YYNGEE. Together with reference TRBV9 and TRBJ2-7, the CDR3 gives the full variable domain: DSGVTQTPKHLITATGQRVTLRCSPRSGDLSVYWYQQSLDQGLQFLIQYYNGEERAKGNILERFSAQQFPDLHSELNLSSLELGDSALYFCASSTGQSYEQYFGPGTRLTVT.